The 20 T cell receptor beta chains below all came from one sample that was sequenced in a study of blood T cells in healthy people across ages. Through a sample-barcoded 5' primer and a J-beta primer mix, a second PCR was run for 7 to 11 cycles. Via MiXCR, TCRdb re-called the 5' RACE reads, giving one row per CDR3 protein. The repertoire includes 800,000 to 950,000 distinct CDR3 sequences, 25% to 30% of them detected once, and approximately 10% sits in the top ten. This sample was also put to use in a study of T cells of mothers and their children.

The sample was blood. The origin of the receptors is a woman aged 40-49 years in good health.

Notes on this clonotype: Being one base from a much bigger clone, this may be a read error. The DNA of the CDR3 is TGTGCCACCAGAGGATCAGGGGCCGCCCTACATGAGACCCAGTACTTC. Amino acid sequence: CATRGSGAALHETQYF. The genes are TRBV6-1 and TRBJ2-5; a possible D gene is TRBD1 (6 bases). Looked up from germline, CDR1 is MNHNS and CDR2 is SASEGT. This CDR3 is 16 amino acids long. V dropped 10 bases and J dropped 5 bases, with 26 bases sitting between them.

As to this clonotype: Since a much larger clone is just one base distant, this may be a read error. The V gene is TRBV9, the J gene TRBJ2-1; D is perhaps TRBD2 (6 bases). The DNA end favors TRBJ2-7, so the J call may be wrong. Germline CDR1 is SGDLS and CDR2 is YYNGEE. There are 15 residues in the CDR3. This CDR3 reads CASSVTGLSYNEQYF. The CDR3 DNA follows: TGTGCCAGCAGCGTAACGGGACTCTCCTACAATGAGCAGTACTTC.

This chain uses TRBV7-2 with TRBJ2-1; 7 nucleotides match TRBD2. Germline CDR1 reads SGHTA; CDR2 reads FQGNSA. V lost 5 bases to trimming and J lost 1 base; unmatched junction nucleotides: 8. The CDR3 extends over 16 amino acids. CDR3 nucleotides: TGTGCCAGCAGCGCGGGACCAGCGGGGTCCTACAATGAGCAGTTCTTC. It encodes CASSAGPAGSYNEQFF. The full variable domain, in which reference TRBV7-2 and TRBJ2-1 provide the parts outside the CDR3, is GAGVSQSPSNKVTEKGKDVELRCDPISGHTALYWYRQSLGQGLEFLIYFQGNSAPDKSGLPSDRFSAERTGGSVSTLTIQRTQQEDSAVYLCASSAGPAGSYNEQFFGPGTRLTVL.

Only a few counts were recorded for this clonotype. The V call is TRBV7-8, the J call TRBJ2-7, with TRBD2 matching over 8 bases. The CDR3 has 16 residues. Trimming removed 7 bases from V and 5 bases from J; junction bases left unmatched: 16. Germline V gives CDR1 SGHVS, CDR2 FQNEAQ. CDR3 in amino acids: CASTRDGPGGRNEQYF. The CDR3 DNA sequence: TGTGCCAGCACCCGAGACGGACCGGGGGGGAGGAACGAGCAGTACTTC. Filled out from reference TRBV7-8 and TRBJ2-7, the complete variable domain reads GAGVSQSPRYKVAKRGQDVALRCDPISGHVSLFWYQQALGQGPEFLTYFQNEAQLDKSGLPSDRFFAERPEGSVSTLKIQRTQQEDSAVYLCASTRDGPGGRNEQYFGPGTRLTVT.

This clonotype was observed a few times. The chain joins TRBV29-1 to TRBJ2-1; D gene ambiguous. Germline loops: CDR1 SQVTM, CDR2 ANQGSEA. V was shortened by 1 base and J by 13 bases, with 5 bases between the two germline ends. There are 9 residues in the CDR3. The CDR3 DNA follows: TGCAGCGTTGAAGCGCTCCAGTTCTTC. It encodes CSVEALQFF.

This clonotype showed up just once. V usage is TRBV12-3 or TRBV12-4 and J usage is TRBJ1-5; D call uncertain. The CDR3 consists of 12 residues. Trimming took 7 bases from V and 1 from J, leaving 5 bases between them. CDR3 amino acids: CASNLSNQPQHF. CDR3 DNA sequence: TGTGCCAGCAACTTGAGCAATCAGCCCCAGCATTTT.

This clonotype was found a few times. V is TRBV28 and J is TRBJ1-2; D perhaps matches TRBD1 (6 bases). CDR1 is MDHEN and CDR2 is SYDVKM in the germline V gene. The CDR3 covers 14 residues. The ends were cut back, 8 bases at V and 5 bases at J, with 18 bases in the middle. CDR3 protein: CASFDRRTLYGYTF. For the CDR3, the DNA is TGTGCCAGCTTTGACAGGAGGACTTTATATGGCTACACCTTC.

This clonotype was recorded a few times. This rearrangement joins TRBV7-9 to TRBJ2-7; D may be TRBD1 (5 bases). V was shortened by 5 bases and J by 2 bases, with 19 bases between the two germline ends. This CDR3 region has 16 residues. Germline values: CDR1 SEHNR, CDR2 FQNEAQ (reference sequence). CDR3 sequence (DNA): TGTGCCAGCAGCCCTACAGGCCCGTGGCGCCCCTACGAGCAGTACTTC. Protein: CASSPTGPWRPYEQYF.

This clonotype was detected many times. The genes are TRBV28 and TRBJ2-1, with TRBD1 identical over 10 bases. The CDR3 has 15 residues. Germline V gene lookup returns CDR1 MDHEN and CDR2 SYDVKM. V dropped 4 bases and J dropped 4; count of bases not matched to a gene: 4. In DNA, the CDR3 is TGTGCCAGCAGTTGGGACAGGGGTGTATACAATGAGCAGTTCTTC. As protein: CASSWDRGVYNEQFF.

The rearrangement uses TRBV7-2 and TRBJ2-3; 11 bases are shared with TRBD2. The V and J ends lost 6 bases and 2 bases, in that order; junction bases with no gene match: 7. Germline assignment: CDR1 SGHTA and CDR2 FQGNSA. The CDR3 is 16 amino acids. Here the CDR3 reads CASRETSGTNTDTQYF. As DNA, the CDR3 is TGTGCCAGCAGGGAGACTAGCGGGACTAACACAGATACGCAGTATTTT.

J is TRBJ1-1 and V is TRBV5-1, with a possible D match to TRBD1 (5 bases). Germline lookup yields CDR1 SGHRS and CDR2 YFSETQ. The CDR3 consists of 15 residues. V was trimmed by 1 base and J by 4 bases, leaving 14 bases between them. CDR3 sequence: CASSLKGDWVTEAFF. The CDR3 DNA follows: TGCGCCAGCAGCTTGAAAGGGGATTGGGTCACTGAAGCTTTCTTT.

There are a few counts of this clonotype. The V and J genes are TRBV11-2 and TRBJ1-6; TRBD1 agrees at 7 bases. The CDR3 consists of 15 residues. Germline CDR1 and CDR2: SGHAT and FQNNGV. The J segment lost 7 bases and the V segment lost 2 bases, leaving 5 bases of the junction unmatched. Here the CDR3 reads CASSLQTGFNSPLHF. In DNA, the CDR3 is TGTGCCAGCAGCTTACAGACAGGGTTCAATTCACCCCTCCACTTT.

This clonotype turned up a few times. The chain links TRBV12-3 or TRBV12-4 to TRBJ2-4; D is unclear. The better agreement between TRBJ2-7 and the DNA end casts doubt on the J call. CDR3 length: 12 residues. The CDR3 is CASAVVRIEQYF. The CDR3, as DNA: TGTGCCAGCGCAGTCGTTCGGATCGAGCAGTACTTC.

Of note for this clonotype: The junction shows a germline mismatch at one end, possibly a read error. The chain is built from TRBV9 and TRBJ2-3; 9 bases line up with TRBD2. Per the germline V gene, CDR1 is SGDLS and CDR2 is YYNGEE. The CDR3 contains 14 residues. The CDR3 reads CVSNSGGPTDTQYF. The CDR3, as DNA: TGTGTCAGCAACAGCGGGGGGCCCACAGATACGCAGTATTTT.

The chain employs TRBV7-2 and TRBJ1-1; D gene ambiguous. V lost 3 bases and J 1 base, leaving 12 bases between the germline ends. This CDR3 has 15 residues. Germline CDR1 SGHTA, CDR2 FQGNSA. The CDR3 bases are TGTGCCAGCAGCTTTCCTTACGGACGGAACACTGAAGCTTTCTTT. Translated, it gives CASSFPYGRNTEAFF.

The J gene is TRBJ1-2, the V gene TRBV6-2 or TRBV6-3; the D gene is possibly TRBD1 (6 bases). The CDR3 runs 13 residues. Germline V CDR1 and CDR2: MNHEY, SVGEGT. Trimming left V 7 bases short and J 7 bases short, with 16 bases between. DNA for the CDR3: TGTGCCAGCACCTCCTCGGGGGCTGGTGGCTACACCTTC. Translation: CASTSSGAGGYTF.

With regard to this clonotype: Possible read error: a much larger clone is one base away. V is TRBV27 and J is TRBJ2-5, with a weak D call TRBD2 (7 bases). TRBJ2-7 matches the DNA end more closely, so the J call is doubtful. Germline CDR1 MNHEY, CDR2 SMNVEV (reference sequence). The CDR3 is 16 residues long. In DNA form, the CDR3 reads TGTGCCAGCAGTTTAGATTTGGGGGGGCGCTTGGGCGAGCAGTACTTC. Translating it yields CASSLDLGGRLGEQYF.

This clonotype was counted between two and nine times. The chain recombines TRBV18 with TRBJ2-7; D is undetermined. CDR3 size: 14 residues. Trimming cost V 3 bases and J 2 bases, with 11 bases left between them. CDR1 and CDR2 (germline): KGHSH, LQKENI. For the CDR3, the DNA is TGTGCCAGCTCACCCTCCCTAAGGGCCTACGAGCAGTACTTC. It is translated as CASSPSLRAYEQYF.

The chain joins TRBV4-1 to TRBJ1-2; maybe TRBD1 (5 bases). The germline CDR1 and CDR2 sequences are MGHRA and YSYEKL. The CDR3 contains 16 residues. The V gene lost 4 bases and the J gene lost 4 bases, with 19 bases spanning the gap. In nucleotides, the CDR3 is TGCGCCAGCAGCCGAGAGCGTCAGGGTACCCCCTATGGCTACACCTTC. Protein: CASSRERQGTPYGYTF.

The genes are TRBV3-1 and TRBJ2-5, with D possibly being TRBD2 (5 bases). Deletions cut 0 bases from V and 4 bases from J, with 21 bases between. The CDR3 spans 18 residues. Germline CDR1 and CDR2: LGHDT and YNNKEL (reference sequence). The CDR3 DNA reads TGTGCCAGCAGCCAAGAAGCGGTCACCCACCGAGCCAGAGAGACCCAGTACTTC. Translating it yields CASSQEAVTHRARETQYF.